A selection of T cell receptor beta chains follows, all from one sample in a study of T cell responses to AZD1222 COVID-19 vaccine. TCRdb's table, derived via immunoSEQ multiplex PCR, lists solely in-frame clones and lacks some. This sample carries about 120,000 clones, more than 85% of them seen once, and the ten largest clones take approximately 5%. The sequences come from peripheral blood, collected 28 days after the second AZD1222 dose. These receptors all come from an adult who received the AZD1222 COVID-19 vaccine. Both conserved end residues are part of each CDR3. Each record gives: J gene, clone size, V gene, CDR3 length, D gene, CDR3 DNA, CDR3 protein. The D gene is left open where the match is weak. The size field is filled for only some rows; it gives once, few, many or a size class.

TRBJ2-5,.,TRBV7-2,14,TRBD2,TGTGCCAGCAGCTTAGCGGGAGGGTACGAGACCCAGTACTTC,CASSLAGGYETQYF
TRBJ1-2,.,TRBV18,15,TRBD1,TGTGCCAGCTCACTCCTAATGACAGGGGAGTATGGCTACACCTTC,CASSLLMTGEYGYTF
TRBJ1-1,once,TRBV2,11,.,TGTGCCAGCGTGAGGGGCCCTGAAGCTTTCTTT,CASVRGPEAFF
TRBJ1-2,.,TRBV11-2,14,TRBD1,TGTGCCAGCAGCACTCGGGACAGGGTCTATGGCTACACCTTC,CASSTRDRVYGYTF
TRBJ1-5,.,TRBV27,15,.,TGTGCCAGCACCGACCGCTATTTTAGCAATCAGCCCCAGCATTTT,CASTDRYFSNQPQHF
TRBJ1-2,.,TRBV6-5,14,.,TGTGCCAGCAGTTACACCGACAGCCTCTATGGCTACACCTTC,CASSYTDSLYGYTF
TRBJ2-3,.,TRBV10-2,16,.,TGCGCCAGCAGTGAGTCGGTGGGAGTAAGCACAGATACGCAGTATTTT,CASSESVGVSTDTQYF
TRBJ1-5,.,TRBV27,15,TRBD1,TGTGCCAGCAGTCCCCAGACAGGGGTCAATCAGCCCCAGCATTTT,CASSPQTGVNQPQHF
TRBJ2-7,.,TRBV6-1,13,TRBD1,TGTGCCAGCAGTGAAGCGCAAGGGGGCCAGCAGTACTTC,CASSEAQGGQQYF
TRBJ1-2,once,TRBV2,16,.,TGTGCCAGCAGTGAAAGTGTCCGTCAAAGTGGCTATGGCTACACCTTC,CASSESVRQSGYGYTF
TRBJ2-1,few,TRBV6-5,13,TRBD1,TGTGCCAGCAGACAGGGGGAGCACAATGAGCAGTTCTTC,CASRQGEHNEQFF
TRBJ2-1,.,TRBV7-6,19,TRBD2,TGTGCCAGCAGCTTGACGACCGGGACTAGCGGGAGGACTTACAATGAGCAGTTCTTC,CASSLTTGTSGRTYNEQFF
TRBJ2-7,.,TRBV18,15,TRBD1,TGTGCCAGCTCACCGGGACAGGGGCCAAGGAAGGAGCAGTACTTC,CASSPGQGPRKEQYF
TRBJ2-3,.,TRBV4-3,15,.,TGCGCCAGCAGCCAAGAGTTAGGGCCCACAGATACGCAGTATTTT,CASSQELGPTDTQYF
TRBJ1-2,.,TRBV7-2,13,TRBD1,TGTGCCAGCAGCCAGGACAGGTTCTATGGCTACACCTTC,CASSQDRFYGYTF
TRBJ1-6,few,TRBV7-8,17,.,TGTGCCAGCAGCTTAAACTGGGAGAGAGTTTATAATTCACCCCTCCACTTT,CASSLNWERVYNSPLHF
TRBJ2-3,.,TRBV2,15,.,TGTGCCAGCAGTGAAGAAGGCTCAGGCACAGATACGCAGTATTTT,CASSEEGSGTDTQYF
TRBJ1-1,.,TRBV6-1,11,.,TGTGCCAGCCGTGAGAGGGACGAAGCTTTCTTT,CASRERDEAFF
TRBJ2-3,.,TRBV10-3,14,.,TGTGCCATCAGTGTCGGCGGGGACACAGATACGCAGTATTTT,CAISVGGDTDTQYF
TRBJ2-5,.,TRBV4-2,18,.,TGTGCCAGCAGCCAAGATTCGTCGGCGGGACCGTACCAAGAGACCCAGTACTTC,CASSQDSSAGPYQETQYF
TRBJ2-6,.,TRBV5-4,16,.,TGTGCCAGCAGCTTGGATGGGTCAGCTGGGGCCAACGTCCTGACTTTC,CASSLDGSAGANVLTF
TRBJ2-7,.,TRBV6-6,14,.,TGTGCCACTAGTTCTAATGCAGGGGCCTACGAGCAGTACTTC,CATSSNAGAYEQYF
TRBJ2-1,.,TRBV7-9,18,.,TGTGCCAGCAGCTTTCCCAAGGGATTGAGCGGAGCTTACAATGAGCAGTTCTTC,CASSFPKGLSGAYNEQFF
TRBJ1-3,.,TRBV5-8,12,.,TGTGCCAGCAGTGTCCATGGAAACACCATATATTTT,CASSVHGNTIYF
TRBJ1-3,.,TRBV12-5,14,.,TGTGCTAGTGGTCCACAGGGTCCTGGAAACACCATATATTTT,CASGPQGPGNTIYF
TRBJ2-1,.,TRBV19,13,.,TGTGCCAGTAGTATGACGACCTACAATGAGCAGTTCTTC,CASSMTTYNEQFF
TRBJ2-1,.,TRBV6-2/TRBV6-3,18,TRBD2,TGTGCCCGCAGCCACGACAGGGGTGGACTAGCGGGCCCGGGGTGGCAGTTCTTC,CARSHDRGGLAGPGWQFF
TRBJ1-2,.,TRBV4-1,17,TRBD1,TGCGCCAGCAGCCAATCTCCGGGACAGGGGGCAATCTATGGCTACACCTTC,CASSQSPGQGAIYGYTF
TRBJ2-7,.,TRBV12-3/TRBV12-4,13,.,TGTGCCAGCAGTTTCCGGATTGACTACGAGCAGTACTTC,CASSFRIDYEQYF